These 18 T cell receptor beta chains came from one sample sequenced in a study of cytomegalovirus exposure and HLA in healthy donors. With 60 Vbeta and 13 Jbeta primers, the PCR was carried out. Data came from immunoSEQ multiplex PCR; TCRdb stores just in-frame clones and leaves some out. The data hold 150,000 or so clones, with around 80% observed a single time. Material: PBMCs. Receptor source: a woman aged 40-49 years in good health and CMV-seropositive.

The chain couples TRBV28 to TRBJ1-5, with 12 bases lining up with TRBD1. Germline-derived CDR1 and CDR2 are MDHEN and SYDVKM. The CDR3 has 15 residues. The V gene end was trimmed by 6 bases and the J gene end by 4 bases; junction bases not matched to a gene: 4. CDR3 in DNA: TGTGCCAGCAGGGGGGGACAGGGGGCAAATCAGCCCCAGCATTTT. It specifies CASRGGQGANQPQHF.

This clone was observed once. The DNA for the CDR3 is TGTGCCAGCAGCAAAGGAGGCGGAGGCCAAGAGACCCAGTACTTC. Its translation is CASSKGGGGQETQYF. The chain links TRBV21-1 to TRBJ2-5; the D segment call TRBD2 is taken from the table without a DNA check. TRBV21-1 is given as a pseudogene. The CDR3 is made up of 15 amino acids.

This clone was counted between two and nine times. The V and J genes are TRBV5-8 and TRBJ2-1, with TRBD2 matching over 13 bases. V shed 10 bases, J shed 10 bases, and the junction held 14 bases outside the gene matches. Germline lookup yields CDR1 SGHTS and CDR2 YDEGEE. This CDR3 spans 15 amino acids. The CDR3 reads CAGWIGLAGDGEQFF. CDR3 DNA sequence: TGTGCCGGCTGGATCGGACTAGCGGGAGACGGGGAGCAGTTCTTC.

There are a few counts of this clone. This chain links TRBV7-2 with TRBJ1-5; weak D call: TRBD1 (6 bases). This CDR3 is 14 amino acids long. CDR1 and CDR2 from the germline V gene are SGHTA and FQGNSA. Trimming took 2 bases from V and 4 from J, leaving 9 bases between them. The CDR3 DNA reads TGTGCCAGCAGCTTATATCAGGGGAATCAGCCCCAGCATTTT. Protein: CASSLYQGNQPQHF.

The V gene is TRBV5-6, the J gene TRBJ2-2; D is perhaps TRBD2 (6 bases). The CDR3 contains 15 residues. Germline V lookup: CDR1 SGHDT, CDR2 YYEEEE. With 0 bases removed from V and 4 bases from J, the gap between germline ends came to 10 bases. CDR3 in DNA: TGTGCCAGCAGCTTGGTTGGGAGGCTCACCGGGGAGCTGTTTTTT. This codes for CASSLVGRLTGELFF.

The chain is built from TRBV2 and TRBJ2-7; TRBD2 aligns across 7 bases. The germline V gene encodes CDR1 SNHLY and CDR2 FYNNEI. The CDR3 has 14 residues. With V trimmed by 6 bases and J by 2 bases, 7 bases remained unmatched. CDR3 in amino acids: CASRNSGQAYEQYF. The CDR3 coding sequence is TGTGCCAGCAGGAATAGCGGGCAAGCCTACGAGCAGTACTTC.

V gene TRBV28 combines with J gene TRBJ2-5, with no clear D. Germline CDR1 reads MDHEN; CDR2 reads SYDVKM. CDR3 size: 17 residues. V lost 1 base and J lost 0, with 15 bases in between. The CDR3 is CASSLLERRTNQETQYF. DNA for the CDR3: TGTGCCAGCAGTTTATTGGAGAGGCGTACTAACCAAGAGACCCAGTACTTC.

J is TRBJ1-1 and V is TRBV7-9; 9 bases align to TRBD1. Germline CDR1 reads SEHNR; CDR2 reads FQNEAQ (reference sequence). V shed 7 bases, J shed 1 base, and the junction held 13 bases outside the gene matches. This CDR3 contains 17 residues. The CDR3 protein is CASTHPGTGWENTEAFF. The CDR3 DNA follows: TGTGCCAGCACCCATCCCGGGACAGGGTGGGAGAACACTGAAGCTTTCTTT.

The chain couples TRBV6-1 to TRBJ2-2; 7 nucleotides align to TRBD1. This CDR3 spans 15 amino acids. Germline-derived CDR1 and CDR2 are MNHNS and SASEGT. Trimming cost V 7 bases and J 7 bases; bases outside gene matches: 12. In DNA form, the CDR3 reads TGTGCCAGCACCGACAGGGCGCCGTGGGGCGGGGAGCTGTTTTTT. It specifies CASTDRAPWGGELFF.

The chain has TRBV4-1 and TRBJ2-7; 7 positions match TRBD2. J lost 5 bases, V lost 2 bases, and 6 bases had no gene match. CDR3 length equals 14 residues. Looked up from germline, CDR1 is MGHRA and CDR2 is YSYEKL. CDR3 DNA: TGCGCCAGCAGCCAACCGGGGGGTGCTCACGAGCAGTACTTC. Amino acids: CASSQPGGAHEQYF.

CDR3 sequence: CAWSWTSREQYF. CDR3 in DNA: TGTGCCTGGAGCTGGACATCCCGCGAGCAGTACTTC. The chain recombines TRBV30 with TRBJ2-7, with D tentatively TRBD1 (5 bases). Germline CDR1 is GTSNPN and CDR2 is SVGIG (reference sequence). The CDR3 is made up of 12 amino acids. V was trimmed by 3 bases and J by 6 bases, leaving 12 bases between them.

A word on this clone: One end of the junction is discordant with germline, which a read error may explain. This chain links TRBV7-7 with TRBJ2-7; D gene uncertain. Germline lookup yields CDR1 SSHAT and CDR2 FNYEAQ (reference sequence). CDR3 length equals 13 residues. CDR3 sequence reads: CASSLDSSHEQYF. CDR3 DNA: TGTGCTAGCAGCTTAGACTCCTCCCACGAGCAGTACTTC.

This sequence joins TRBV5-1 and TRBJ2-7; 8 nucleotides match TRBD2. This CDR3 has 14 amino acids. V lost 4 bases to trimming and J lost 2 bases; unmatched junction nucleotides: 5. Germline lookup yields CDR1 SGHRS and CDR2 YFSETQ. The CDR3, as DNA: TGCGCCAGCAGCCACGGGACTAGAGCCTACGAGCAGTACTTC. It encodes CASSHGTRAYEQYF.

The chain recombines TRBV2 with TRBJ2-1; D possibly corresponds to TRBD1 (6 bases). The CDR3 runs 12 residues. V was trimmed by 5 bases and J by 4 bases, leaving 6 bases between them. The germline CDR1 and CDR2 sequences are SNHLY and FYNNEI. For the CDR3, the DNA is TGTGCCAGCAGTCAGGGGTACAATGAGCAGTTCTTC. This translates into CASSQGYNEQFF. Drawing the rest from reference TRBV2 and TRBJ2-1, the complete variable domain is EPEVTQTPSHQVTQMGQEVILRCVPISNHLYFYWYRQILGQKVEFLVSFYNNEISEKSEIFDDQFSVERPDGSNFTLKIRSTKLEDSAMYFCASSQGYNEQFFGPGTRLTVL.

This sequence joins TRBV5-1 and TRBJ2-1; 9 nucleotides agree with TRBD1. The CDR3 runs 15 residues. V was pared by 3 bases and J by 5 bases, with 6 bases of the junction left unmatched. CDR1 is SGHRS, CDR2 YFSETQ, per germline. CDR3 DNA: TGCGCCAGCAGCTCACAGGGGGCCGTTGACAATGAGCAGTTCTTC. This encodes CASSSQGAVDNEQFF.

V usage is TRBV7-2 and J usage is TRBJ1-1, with 10 bases aligning to TRBD1. Germline V lookup: CDR1 SGHTA, CDR2 FQGNSA. V was pared by 5 bases and J by 11 bases, with 20 bases of the junction left unmatched. The CDR3 runs to 17 residues. The CDR3 DNA reads TGTGCCAGCAGCGCGACAAGGACAGGGGGAGGCAACCGTAATGCTTTCTTT. Translation gives CASSATRTGGGNRNAFF.

The V gene is TRBV5-1, the J gene TRBJ2-1; TRBD2 aligns across 11 bases. The germline CDR1 and CDR2 sequences are SGHRS and YFSETQ. The CDR3 runs to 16 residues. With 4 bases clipped from V and 7 bases from J, the junction kept 10 bases outside the gene matches. The CDR3 DNA reads as TGCGCCAGCAGCGCCTTGACTAGCGGGAATAGAAATGAGCAGTTCTTC. Residues: CASSALTSGNRNEQFF.

This clone was observed a handful of times. This chain uses TRBV4-2 with TRBJ2-2; TRBD2 is a possible D gene (5 bases). V was shortened by 1 base and J by 3 bases, with 12 bases between the two germline ends. The CDR3 runs 16 residues. Germline V gene sequence: CDR1 LGHNA, CDR2 YNFKEQ. The CDR3, as DNA: TGTGCCAGCAGCCAAGGAGGCGGGCCGGACACCGGGGAGCTGTTTTTT. Its protein product is CASSQGGGPDTGELFF.